Listed below are T cell receptor beta chains from one sample, sequenced in a study of T cells after yellow fever vaccination. One entry per CDR3 protein, called by TCRdb with MiXCR from the 5' RACE reads. The data contain about 75,000 distinct CDR3 sequences, 7.3% of them singletons. Here the sequenced sample was CD8+ T cells sorted from PBMCs, taken 10 to 11 days after the first yellow fever vaccination. These receptors originate from a man younger than 35 who received the YFV17D yellow fever vaccine. Both conserved end residues are part of each CDR3. The D gene is left open where the match is weak. Expanded clones get a size class; other rows say once, few or many, or leave the size out.

TRBV12-3/TRBV12-4	TRBJ2-7	few	.	TGTGCCAGCAGTTTCAGACCGGGACCCGAGGGGGAGCAGTACTTC	CASSFRPGPEGEQYF
TRBV5-6	TRBJ2-1	many	TRBD1	TGTGCCAGCAGAGCCGACAGGGACGGTGAGCAGTTCTTC	CASRADRDGEQFF
TRBV7-9	TRBJ2-5	.	.	TGTGCCAGCAGCTTTTGGAGGGGCACCCGAGCTGAAGAGACCCAGTACTTC	CASSFWRGTRAEETQYF
TRBV7-2	TRBJ1-2	.	.	TGTGCCAGCAGCTTAACAGGAACTCCAAAAGGCTACACCTTC	CASSLTGTPKGYTF
TRBV6-5	TRBJ2-7	many	.	TGTGCCAGCAGTTACGGGGACGGATCCTACGAGCAGTACTTC	CASSYGDGSYEQYF
TRBV30	TRBJ1-5	few	.	TGTGCCTGGAGTGTAGCCAGCAATCAGCCCCAGCATTTT	CAWSVASNQPQHF
TRBV6-2/TRBV6-3	TRBJ2-5	many	.	TGTGCCAGCAGTTTAGACCCCGCAGCCCCATGGTACTTC	CASSLDPAAPWYF
TRBV7-2	TRBJ1-1	many	.	TGTGCCAGCAGCTTAGCATCCCGGGCCGGGGTTGGCACTGAAGCTTTCTTT	CASSLASRAGVGTEAFF
TRBV29-1	TRBJ2-5	many	.	TGCAGCGTTGAGTCCGGGCGACAAGAGACCCAGTACTTC	CSVESGRQETQYF
TRBV27	TRBJ2-5	.	.	TGTGCCATCAAATTTGGTGAGACCCAGTACTTC	CAIKFGETQYF
TRBV9	TRBJ1-1	.	.	TGTGCCAGCAGCGCCGGTTATTTGGGGGCAGGGACTGAAGCTTTCTTT	CASSAGYLGAGTEAFF
TRBV5-4	TRBJ1-1	.	.	TGTGCCAGCACCTTGACAGGGAACACTGAAGCTTTCTTT	CASTLTGNTEAFF
TRBV3-1	TRBJ2-7	many	TRBD2	TGTGCCAGCAGCGCCACTAGCGGGGGCTACGAGCAGTACTTC	CASSATSGGYEQYF
TRBV20-1	TRBJ2-1	many	.	TGCAGTGCTAGAGATTCGGCGGGGCCCTACAATGAGCAGTTCTTC	CSARDSAGPYNEQFF
TRBV15	TRBJ2-2	few	.	TGTGCCACCAGCAGAGACTTGGGTTCCGGGGAGCTGTTTTTT	CATSRDLGSGELFF
TRBV4-3	TRBJ2-7	few	.	TGCGCCAGCAGCCAAGAGGGCACTGGAGGGCCCTACGAGCAGTACTTC	CASSQEGTGGPYEQYF